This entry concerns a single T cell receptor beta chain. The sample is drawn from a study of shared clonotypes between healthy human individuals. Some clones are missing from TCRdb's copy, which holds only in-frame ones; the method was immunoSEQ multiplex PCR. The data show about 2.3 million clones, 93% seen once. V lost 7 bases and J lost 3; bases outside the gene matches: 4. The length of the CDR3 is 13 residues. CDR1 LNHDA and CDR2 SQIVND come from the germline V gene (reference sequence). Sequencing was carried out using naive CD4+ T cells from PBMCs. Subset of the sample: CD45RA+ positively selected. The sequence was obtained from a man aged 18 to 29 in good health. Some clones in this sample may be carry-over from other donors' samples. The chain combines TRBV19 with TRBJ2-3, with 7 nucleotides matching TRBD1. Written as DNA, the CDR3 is TGTGCCAGTACGTCCAGGGGGACAGATACGCAGTATTTT. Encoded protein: CASTSRGTDTQYF.